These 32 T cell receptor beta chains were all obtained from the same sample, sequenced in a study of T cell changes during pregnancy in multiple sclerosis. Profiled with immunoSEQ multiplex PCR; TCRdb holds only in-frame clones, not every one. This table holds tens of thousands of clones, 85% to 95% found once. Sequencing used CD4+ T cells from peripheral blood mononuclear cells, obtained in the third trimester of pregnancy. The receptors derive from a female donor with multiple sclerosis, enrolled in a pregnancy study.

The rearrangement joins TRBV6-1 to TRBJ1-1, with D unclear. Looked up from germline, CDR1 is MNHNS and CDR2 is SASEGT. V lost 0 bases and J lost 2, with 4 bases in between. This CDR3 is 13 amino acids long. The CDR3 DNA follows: TGTGCCAGCAGTGAAGCTCTAAACACTGAAGCTTTCTTT. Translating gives CASSEALNTEAFF.

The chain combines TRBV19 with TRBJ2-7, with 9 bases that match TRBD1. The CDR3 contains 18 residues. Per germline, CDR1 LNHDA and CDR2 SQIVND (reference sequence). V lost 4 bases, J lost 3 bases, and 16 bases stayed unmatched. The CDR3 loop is CASSKSDRGVRSVYEQYF. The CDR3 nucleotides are TGTGCCAGTAGTAAGTCCGACAGGGGGGTCCGTTCCGTCTACGAGCAGTACTTC.

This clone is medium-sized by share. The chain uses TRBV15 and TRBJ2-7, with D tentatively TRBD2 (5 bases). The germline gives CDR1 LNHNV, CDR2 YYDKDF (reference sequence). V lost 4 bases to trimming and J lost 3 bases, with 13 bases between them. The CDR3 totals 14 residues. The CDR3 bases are TGTGCCACCAGCAAGGAACGGGGTTACTACGAGCAGTACTTC. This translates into CATSKERGYYEQYF.

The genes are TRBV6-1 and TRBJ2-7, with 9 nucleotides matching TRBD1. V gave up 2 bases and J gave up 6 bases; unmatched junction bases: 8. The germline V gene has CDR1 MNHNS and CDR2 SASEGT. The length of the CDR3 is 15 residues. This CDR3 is CASSERGQGTTEQYF. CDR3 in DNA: TGTGCCAGCAGTGAACGGGGACAGGGTACCACCGAGCAGTACTTC.

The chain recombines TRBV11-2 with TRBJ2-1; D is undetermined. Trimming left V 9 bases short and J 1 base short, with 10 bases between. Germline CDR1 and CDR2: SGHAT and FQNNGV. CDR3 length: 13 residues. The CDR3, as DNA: TGTGCCAGTAGGAGCCTATCCTACAATGAGCAGTTCTTC. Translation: CASRSLSYNEQFF. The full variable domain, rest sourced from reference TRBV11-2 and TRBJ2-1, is EAGVAQSPRYKIIEKRQSVAFWCNPISGHATLYWYQQILGQGPKLLIQFQNNGVVDDSQLPKDRFSAERLKGVDSTLKIQPAKLEDSAVYLCASRSLSYNEQFFGPGTRLTVL.

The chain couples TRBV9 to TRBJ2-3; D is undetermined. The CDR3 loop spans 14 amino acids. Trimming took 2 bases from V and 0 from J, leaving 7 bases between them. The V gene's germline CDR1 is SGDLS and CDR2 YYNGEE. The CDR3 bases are TGTGCCAGCAGCGTGGCATCTAGCACAGATACGCAGTATTTT. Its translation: CASSVASSTDTQYF.

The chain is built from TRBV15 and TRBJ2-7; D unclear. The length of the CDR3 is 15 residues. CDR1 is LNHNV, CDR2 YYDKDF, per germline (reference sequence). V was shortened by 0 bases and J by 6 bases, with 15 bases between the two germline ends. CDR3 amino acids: CATSRDQAVPREQYF. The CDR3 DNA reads TGTGCCACCAGCAGAGATCAGGCCGTCCCCCGCGAGCAGTACTTC.

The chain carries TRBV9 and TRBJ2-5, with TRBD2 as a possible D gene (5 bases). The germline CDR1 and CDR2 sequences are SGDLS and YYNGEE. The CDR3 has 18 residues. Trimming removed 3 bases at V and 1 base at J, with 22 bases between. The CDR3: CASSGDVGGPPIQETQYF. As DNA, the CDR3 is TGTGCCAGCAGCGGAGACGTGGGCGGGCCCCCAATCCAAGAGACCCAGTACTTC.

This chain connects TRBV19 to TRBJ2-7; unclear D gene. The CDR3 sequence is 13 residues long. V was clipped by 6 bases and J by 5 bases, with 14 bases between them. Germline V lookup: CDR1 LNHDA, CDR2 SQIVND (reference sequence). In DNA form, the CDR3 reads TGTGCCAGTAGACCTACCGCAAGCAACGAGCAGTACTTC. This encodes CASRPTASNEQYF.

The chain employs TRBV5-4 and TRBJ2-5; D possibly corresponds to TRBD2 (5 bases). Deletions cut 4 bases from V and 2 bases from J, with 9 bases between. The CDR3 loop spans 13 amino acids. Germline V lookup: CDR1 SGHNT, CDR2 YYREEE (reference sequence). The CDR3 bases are TGTGCCAGCAGCCCGGCGGGTCAAGAGACCCAGTACTTC. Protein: CASSPAGQETQYF.

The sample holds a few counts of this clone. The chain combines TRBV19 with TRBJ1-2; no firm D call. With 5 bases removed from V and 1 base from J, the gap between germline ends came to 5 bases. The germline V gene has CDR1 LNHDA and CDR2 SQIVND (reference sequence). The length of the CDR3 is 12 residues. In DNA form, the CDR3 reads TGTGCCAGTAGTGGGAGTAACTATGGCTACACCTTC. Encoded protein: CASSGSNYGYTF. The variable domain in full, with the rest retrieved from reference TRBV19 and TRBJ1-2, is DGGITQSPKYLFRKEGQNVTLSCEQNLNHDAMYWYRQDPGQGLRLIYYSQIVNDFQKGDIAEGYSVSREKKESFPLTVTSAQKNPTAFYLCASSGSNYGYTFGSGTRLTVV.

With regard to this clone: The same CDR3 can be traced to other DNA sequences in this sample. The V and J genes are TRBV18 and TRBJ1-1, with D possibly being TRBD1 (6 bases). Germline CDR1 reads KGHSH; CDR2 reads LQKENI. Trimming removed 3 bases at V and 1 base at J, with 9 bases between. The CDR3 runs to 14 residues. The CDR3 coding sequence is TGTGCCAGCTCACCGGGCAGGGGGAACACTGAAGCTTTCTTT. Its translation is CASSPGRGNTEAFF. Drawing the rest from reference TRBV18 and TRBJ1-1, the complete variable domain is NAGVMQNPRHLVRRRGQEARLRCSPMKGHSHVYWYRQLPEEGLKFMVYLQKENIIDESGMPKERFSAEFPKEGPSILRIQQVVRGDSAAYFCASSPGRGNTEAFFGQGTRLTVV.

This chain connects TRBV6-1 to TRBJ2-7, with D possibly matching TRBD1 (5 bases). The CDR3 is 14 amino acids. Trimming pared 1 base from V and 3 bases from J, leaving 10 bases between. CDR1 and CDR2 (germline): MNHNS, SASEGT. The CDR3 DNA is TGTGCCAGCAGTGAAGGTGGCAGGGTCTACGAGCAGTACTTC. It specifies CASSEGGRVYEQYF.

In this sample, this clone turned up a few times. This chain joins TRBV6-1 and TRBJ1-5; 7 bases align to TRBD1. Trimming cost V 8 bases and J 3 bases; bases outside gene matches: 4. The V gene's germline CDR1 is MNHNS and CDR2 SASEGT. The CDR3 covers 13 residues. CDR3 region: CASAGQDNQPQHF. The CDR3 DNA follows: TGTGCCAGCGCCGGACAGGACAATCAGCCCCAGCATTTT.

CDR3 sequence reads: CASSEAGGWGLEQYF. The CDR3 DNA reads as TGTGCCAGCAGTGAAGCGGGAGGATGGGGCCTCGAGCAGTACTTC. This chain joins TRBV6-1 and TRBJ2-7, with TRBD2 as a possible D gene (6 bases). The germline gives CDR1 MNHNS, CDR2 SASEGT. The CDR3 runs 15 residues. Trimming took 0 bases from V and 6 from J, leaving 15 bases between them.

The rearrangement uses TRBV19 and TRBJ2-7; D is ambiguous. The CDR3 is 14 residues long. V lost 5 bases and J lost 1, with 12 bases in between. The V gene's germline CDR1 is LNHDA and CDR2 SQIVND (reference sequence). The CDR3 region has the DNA TGTGCCAGTAGTCCCCGACACCGATCCTACGAGCAGTACTTC. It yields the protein CASSPRHRSYEQYF.

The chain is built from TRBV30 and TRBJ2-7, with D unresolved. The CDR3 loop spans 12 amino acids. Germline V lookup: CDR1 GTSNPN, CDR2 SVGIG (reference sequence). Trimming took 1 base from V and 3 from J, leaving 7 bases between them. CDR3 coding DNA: TGTGCCTGGAGTGAGACACACTACGAGCAGTACTTC. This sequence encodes CAWSETHYEQYF. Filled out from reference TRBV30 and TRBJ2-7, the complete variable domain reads SQTIHQWPATLVQPVGSPLSLECTVEGTSNPNLYWYRQAAGRGLQLLFYSVGIGQISSEVPQNLSASRPQDRQFILSSKKLLLSDSGFYLCAWSETHYEQYFGPGTRLTVT.

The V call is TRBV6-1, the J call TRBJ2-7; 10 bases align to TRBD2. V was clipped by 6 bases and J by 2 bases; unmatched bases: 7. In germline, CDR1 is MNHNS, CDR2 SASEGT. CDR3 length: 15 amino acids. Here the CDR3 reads CASSYELAGTYEQYF. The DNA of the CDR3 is TGTGCCAGCAGCTACGAACTAGCGGGAACCTACGAGCAGTACTTC.

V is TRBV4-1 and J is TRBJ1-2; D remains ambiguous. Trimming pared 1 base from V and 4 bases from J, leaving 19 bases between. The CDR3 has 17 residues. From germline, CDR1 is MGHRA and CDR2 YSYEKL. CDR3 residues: CASSQVTIRLGPYGYTF. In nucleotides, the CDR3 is TGCGCCAGCAGCCAAGTTACCATCAGGCTCGGTCCCTATGGCTACACCTTC.

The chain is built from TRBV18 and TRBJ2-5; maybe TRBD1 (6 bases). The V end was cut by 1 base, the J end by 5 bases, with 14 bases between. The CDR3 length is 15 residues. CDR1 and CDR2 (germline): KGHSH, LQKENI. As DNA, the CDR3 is TGTGCCAGCTCACCACTTTCAGGGGCCGCGGAGACCCAGTACTTC. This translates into CASSPLSGAAETQYF.

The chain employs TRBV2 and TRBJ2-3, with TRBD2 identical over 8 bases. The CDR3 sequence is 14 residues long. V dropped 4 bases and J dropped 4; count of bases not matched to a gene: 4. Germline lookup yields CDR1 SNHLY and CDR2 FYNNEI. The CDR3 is CASSGGGRSDTQYF. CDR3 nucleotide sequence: TGTGCCAGCAGTGGTGGCGGGAGGTCAGATACGCAGTATTTT.

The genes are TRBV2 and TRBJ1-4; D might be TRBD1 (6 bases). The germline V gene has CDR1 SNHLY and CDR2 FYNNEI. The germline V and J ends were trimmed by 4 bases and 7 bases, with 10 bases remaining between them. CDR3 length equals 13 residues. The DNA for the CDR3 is TGTGCCAGCAGTGGGGTAGGGGGTGAAAAACTGTTTTTT. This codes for CASSGVGGEKLFF.

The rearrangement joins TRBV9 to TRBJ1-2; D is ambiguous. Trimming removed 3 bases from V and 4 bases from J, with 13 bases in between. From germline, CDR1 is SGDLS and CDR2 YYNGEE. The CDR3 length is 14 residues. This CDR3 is CASSARTGVYGYTF. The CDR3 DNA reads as TGTGCCAGCAGCGCTCGGACGGGAGTCTATGGCTACACCTTC. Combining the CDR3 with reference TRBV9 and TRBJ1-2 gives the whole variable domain DSGVTQTPKHLITATGQRVTLRCSPRSGDLSVYWYQQSLDQGLQFLIQYYNGEERAKGNILERFSAQQFPDLHSELNLSSLELGDSALYFCASSARTGVYGYTFGSGTRLTVV.

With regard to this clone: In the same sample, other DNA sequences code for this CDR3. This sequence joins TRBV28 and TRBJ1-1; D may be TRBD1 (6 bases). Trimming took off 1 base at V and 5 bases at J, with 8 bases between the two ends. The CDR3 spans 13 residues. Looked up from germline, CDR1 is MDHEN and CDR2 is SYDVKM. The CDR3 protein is CASSLLGGTEAFF. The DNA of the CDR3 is TGTGCCAGCAGTTTATTAGGGGGAACTGAAGCTTTCTTT.

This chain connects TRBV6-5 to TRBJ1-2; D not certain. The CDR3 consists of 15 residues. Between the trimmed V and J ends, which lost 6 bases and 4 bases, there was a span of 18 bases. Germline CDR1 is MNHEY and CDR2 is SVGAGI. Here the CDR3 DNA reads TGTGCCAGCAGCCCTTGGGAGAAGGGTGGCTATGGCTACACCTTC. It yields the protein CASSPWEKGGYGYTF.

The CDR3 protein is CASRGTGGWSSPLHF. The CDR3 DNA follows: TGTGCCAGCAGGGGGACAGGGGGCTGGAGTTCACCCCTCCACTTT. This rearrangement joins TRBV6-5 to TRBJ1-6, with TRBD1 matching 12 bases. CDR3 length: 15 amino acids. Germline CDR1 MNHEY, CDR2 SVGAGI. With V trimmed by 6 bases and J by 9 bases, 6 bases remained unmatched.

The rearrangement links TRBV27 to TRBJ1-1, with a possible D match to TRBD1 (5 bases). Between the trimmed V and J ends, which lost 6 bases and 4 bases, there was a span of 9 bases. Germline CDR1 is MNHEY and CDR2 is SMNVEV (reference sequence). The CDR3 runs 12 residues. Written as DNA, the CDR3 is TGTGCCAGCAGAGACAGCCGCACTGAAGCTTTCTTT. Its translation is CASRDSRTEAFF.

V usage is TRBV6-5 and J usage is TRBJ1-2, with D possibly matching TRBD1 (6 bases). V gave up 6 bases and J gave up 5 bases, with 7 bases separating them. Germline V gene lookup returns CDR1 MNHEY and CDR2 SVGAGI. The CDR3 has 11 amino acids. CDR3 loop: CASRGAYGYTF. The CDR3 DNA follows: TGTGCCAGCAGGGGGGCATATGGCTACACCTTC.

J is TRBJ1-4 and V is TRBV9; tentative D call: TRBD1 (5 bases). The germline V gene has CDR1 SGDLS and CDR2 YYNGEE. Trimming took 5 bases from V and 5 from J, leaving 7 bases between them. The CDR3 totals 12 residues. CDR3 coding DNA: TGTGCCAGCAGACCAGGGAATGAAAAACTGTTTTTT. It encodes CASRPGNEKLFF.

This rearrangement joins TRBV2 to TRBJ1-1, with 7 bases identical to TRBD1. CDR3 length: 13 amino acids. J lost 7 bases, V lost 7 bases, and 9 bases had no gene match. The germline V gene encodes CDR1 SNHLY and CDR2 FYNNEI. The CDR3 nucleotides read TGTGCCAGCAAACCCCGTGACAGGGATGAAGCTTTCTTT. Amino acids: CASKPRDRDEAFF.

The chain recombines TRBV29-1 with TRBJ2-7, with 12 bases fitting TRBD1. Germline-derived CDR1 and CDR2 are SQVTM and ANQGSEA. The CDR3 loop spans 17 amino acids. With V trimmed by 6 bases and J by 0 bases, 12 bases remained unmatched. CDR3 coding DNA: TGCAGCGTAGACAAGCCGGGACAGGGGGCGAGCTCCTACGAGCAGTACTTC. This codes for CSVDKPGQGASSYEQYF.

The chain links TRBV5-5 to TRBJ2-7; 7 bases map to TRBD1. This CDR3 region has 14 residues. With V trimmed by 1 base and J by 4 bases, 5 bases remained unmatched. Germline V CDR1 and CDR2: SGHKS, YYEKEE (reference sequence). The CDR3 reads CASSLLTGLYEQYF. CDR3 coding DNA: TGTGCCAGCAGCTTGCTGACAGGGCTATACGAGCAGTACTTC.